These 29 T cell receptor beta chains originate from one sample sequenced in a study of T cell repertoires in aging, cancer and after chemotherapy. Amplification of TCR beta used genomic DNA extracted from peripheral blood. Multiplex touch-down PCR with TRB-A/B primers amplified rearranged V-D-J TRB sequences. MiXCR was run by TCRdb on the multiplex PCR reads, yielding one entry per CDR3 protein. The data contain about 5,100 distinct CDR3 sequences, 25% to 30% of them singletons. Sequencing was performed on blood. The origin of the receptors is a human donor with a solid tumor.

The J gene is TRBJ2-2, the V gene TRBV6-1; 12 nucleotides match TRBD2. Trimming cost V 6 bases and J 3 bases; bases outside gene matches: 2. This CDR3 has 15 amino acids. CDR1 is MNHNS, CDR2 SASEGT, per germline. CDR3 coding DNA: TGTGCCAGCAGAGGACTAGCGGGATACACCGGGGAGCTGTTTTTT. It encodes CASRGLAGYTGELFF.

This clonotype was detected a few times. The DNA of the CDR3 is TGTGCCAGTAGTCCAGACAAGGGACATCCCTATGGCTACACCTTC. Its protein is CASSPDKGHPYGYTF. The chain couples TRBV19 to TRBJ1-2, with D perhaps matching TRBD1 (6 bases). CDR3 length equals 15 residues. Trimming removed 5 bases at V and 4 bases at J, with 17 bases between. Germline CDR1 LNHDA, CDR2 SQIVND (reference sequence).

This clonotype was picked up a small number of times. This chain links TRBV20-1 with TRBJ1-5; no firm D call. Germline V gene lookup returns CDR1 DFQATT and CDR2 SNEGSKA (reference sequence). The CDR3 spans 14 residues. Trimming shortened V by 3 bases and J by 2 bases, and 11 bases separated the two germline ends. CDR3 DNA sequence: TGCAGTGCTAGCCCGGGATTGGGCAATCAGCCCCAGCATTTT. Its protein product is CSASPGLGNQPQHF.

This chain's CDR3 is CASSTQGRGTTGELFF. The CDR3 DNA sequence: TGTGCCAGCAGCACGCAGGGACGGGGGACGACCGGGGAGCTGTTTTTT. The chain carries TRBV7-3 and TRBJ2-2; weak D call: TRBD2 (6 bases). The V end lost 5 bases, the J end lost 5 bases, and 18 bases lay between the germline ends. This CDR3 contains 16 residues. Germline-derived CDR1 and CDR2 are SGHTA and FQGTGA. The full variable domain, with the rest looked up from reference TRBV7-3 and TRBJ2-2, is GAGVSQTPSNKVTEKGKYVELRCDPISGHTALYWYRQSLGQGPEFLIYFQGTGAADDSGLPNDRFFAVRPEGSVSTLKIQRTERGDSAVYLCASSTQGRGTTGELFFGEGSRLTVL.

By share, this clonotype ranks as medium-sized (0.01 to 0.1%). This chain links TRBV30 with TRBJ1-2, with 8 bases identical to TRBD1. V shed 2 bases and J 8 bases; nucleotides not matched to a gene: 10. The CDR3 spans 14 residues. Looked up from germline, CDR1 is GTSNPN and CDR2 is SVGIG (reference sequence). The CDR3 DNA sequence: TGTGCCTGGAGTAACGGCAGGGGGCTTGGGGGCTACACCTTC. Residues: CAWSNGRGLGGYTF.

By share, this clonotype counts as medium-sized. In nucleotides, the CDR3 is TGTGCCTGGAGTGTAGAGGACAGGGGCCATGAGCAGTTCTTC. Translation gives CAWSVEDRGHEQFF. This chain joins TRBV30 and TRBJ2-1, with 9 bases fitting TRBD1. Germline V gives CDR1 GTSNPN, CDR2 SVGIG (reference sequence). This CDR3 contains 14 residues. V shed 0 bases and J 8 bases; nucleotides not matched to a gene: 5.

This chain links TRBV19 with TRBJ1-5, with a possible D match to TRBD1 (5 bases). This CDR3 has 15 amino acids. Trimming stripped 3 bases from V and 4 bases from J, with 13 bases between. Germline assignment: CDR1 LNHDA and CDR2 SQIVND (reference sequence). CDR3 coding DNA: TGTGCCAGTAGTATCCTTCAGGGAGGGAATCAGCCCCAGCATTTT. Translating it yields CASSILQGGNQPQHF.

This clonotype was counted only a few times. CDR3 protein: CSAGGDYNQPQHF. The CDR3 DNA reads TGCAGTGCTGGGGGGGATTACAATCAGCCCCAGCATTTT. The chain carries TRBV20-1 and TRBJ1-5; a possible D gene is TRBD1 (5 bases). From germline, CDR1 is DFQATT and CDR2 SNEGSKA (reference sequence). The CDR3 extends over 13 amino acids. The V gene lost 5 bases and the J gene lost 3 bases, with 11 bases spanning the gap.

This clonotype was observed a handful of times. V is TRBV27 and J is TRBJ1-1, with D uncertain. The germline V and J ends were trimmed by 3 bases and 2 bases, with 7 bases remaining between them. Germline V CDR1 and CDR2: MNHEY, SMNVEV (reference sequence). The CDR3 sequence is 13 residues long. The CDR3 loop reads CASSFVANTEAFF. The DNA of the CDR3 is TGTGCCAGCAGTTTTGTTGCCAACACTGAAGCTTTCTTT.

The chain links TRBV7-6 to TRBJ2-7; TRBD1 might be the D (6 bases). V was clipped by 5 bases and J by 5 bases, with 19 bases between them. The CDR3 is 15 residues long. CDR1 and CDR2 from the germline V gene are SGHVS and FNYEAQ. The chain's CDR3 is CASSAQGQGDNEQYF. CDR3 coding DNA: TGTGCCAGCAGCGCTCAGGGGCAGGGAGATAACGAGCAGTACTTC.

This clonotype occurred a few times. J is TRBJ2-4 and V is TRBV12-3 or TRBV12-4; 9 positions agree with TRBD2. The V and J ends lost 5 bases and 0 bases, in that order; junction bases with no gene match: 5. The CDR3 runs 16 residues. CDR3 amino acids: CASSPSGIAAKNIQYF. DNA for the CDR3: TGTGCCAGCAGTCCTAGCGGGATCGCAGCCAAAAACATTCAGTACTTC.

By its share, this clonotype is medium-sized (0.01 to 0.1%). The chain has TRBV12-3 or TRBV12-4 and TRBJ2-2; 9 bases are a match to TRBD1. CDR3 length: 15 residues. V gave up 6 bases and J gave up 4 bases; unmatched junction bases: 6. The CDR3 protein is CASRDRGGTTGELFF. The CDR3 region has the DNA TGTGCCAGCAGGGACAGGGGAGGGACCACCGGGGAGCTGTTTTTT.

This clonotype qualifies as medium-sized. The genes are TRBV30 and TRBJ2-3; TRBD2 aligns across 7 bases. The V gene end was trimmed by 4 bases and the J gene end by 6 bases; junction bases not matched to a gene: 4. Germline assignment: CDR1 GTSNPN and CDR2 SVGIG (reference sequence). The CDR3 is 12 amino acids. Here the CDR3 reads CAWTPGGDTQYF. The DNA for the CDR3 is TGTGCCTGGACTCCCGGGGGGGATACGCAGTATTTT.

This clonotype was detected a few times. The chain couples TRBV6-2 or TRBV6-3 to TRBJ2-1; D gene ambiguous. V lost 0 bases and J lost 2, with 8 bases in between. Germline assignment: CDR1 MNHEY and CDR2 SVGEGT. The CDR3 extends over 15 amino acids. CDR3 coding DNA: TGTGCCAGCAGTTACTCGAGTGAACCCTACAATGAGCAGTTCTTC. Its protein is CASSYSSEPYNEQFF.

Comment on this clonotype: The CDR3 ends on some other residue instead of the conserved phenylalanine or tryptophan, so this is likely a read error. CDR3 coding DNA: TGTGCCAGCAGTTTCCTCGCGAACACTGAAGCTTTCCTT. Translating it yields CASSFLANTEAFL. The gene calls are TRBV12-3 or TRBV12-4 and TRBJ1-1; D ambiguous. CDR3 length: 13 amino acids. Trimming shortened V by 3 bases and J by 1 base, and 6 bases separated the two germline ends.

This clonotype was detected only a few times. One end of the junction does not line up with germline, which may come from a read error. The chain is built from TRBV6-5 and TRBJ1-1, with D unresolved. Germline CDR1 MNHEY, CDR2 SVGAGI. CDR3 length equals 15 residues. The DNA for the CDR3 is TGTGCCATCAGTGAGTCGGGCAGGCAGAACACTGAAGCTTTCTTT. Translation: CAISESGRQNTEAFF.

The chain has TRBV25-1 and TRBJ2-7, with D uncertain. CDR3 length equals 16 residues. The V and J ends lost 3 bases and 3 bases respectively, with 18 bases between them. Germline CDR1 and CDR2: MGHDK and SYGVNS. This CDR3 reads CASSETGRSQLYEQYF. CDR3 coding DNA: TGTGCCAGCAGTGAGACGGGTAGAAGCCAGCTCTACGAGCAGTACTTC.

CDR3 amino acids: CASSYATSGGAYEQYF. As DNA, the CDR3 is TGTGCCAGCAGTTACGCGACTAGCGGGGGGGCTTACGAGCAGTACTTC. The V gene is TRBV6-5, the J gene TRBJ2-7, with TRBD2 identical over 14 bases. J was trimmed by 4 bases and V by 2 bases; bases with no gene match: 4. Germline loops: CDR1 MNHEY, CDR2 SVGAGI. The CDR3 loop spans 16 amino acids.

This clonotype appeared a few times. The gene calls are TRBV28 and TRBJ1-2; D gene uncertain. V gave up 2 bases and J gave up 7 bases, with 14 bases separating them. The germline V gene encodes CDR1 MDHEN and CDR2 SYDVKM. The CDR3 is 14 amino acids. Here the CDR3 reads CASSLKGRASGYTF. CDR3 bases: TGTGCCAGCAGTTTAAAAGGTCGCGCAAGTGGCTACACCTTC.

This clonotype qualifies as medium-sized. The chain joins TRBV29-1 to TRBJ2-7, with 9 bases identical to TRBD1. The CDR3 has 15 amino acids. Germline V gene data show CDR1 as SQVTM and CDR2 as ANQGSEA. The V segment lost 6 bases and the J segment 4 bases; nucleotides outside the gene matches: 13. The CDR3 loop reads CSVRLTGGPWYEQYF. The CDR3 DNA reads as TGCAGCGTCCGGCTGACAGGGGGGCCTTGGTACGAGCAGTACTTC.

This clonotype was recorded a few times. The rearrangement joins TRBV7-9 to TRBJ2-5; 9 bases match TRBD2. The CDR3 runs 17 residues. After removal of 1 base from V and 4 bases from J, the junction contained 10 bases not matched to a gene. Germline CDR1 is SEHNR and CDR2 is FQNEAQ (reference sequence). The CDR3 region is CASSLGVSGGGGETQYF. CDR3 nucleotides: TGTGCCAGCAGCTTAGGTGTTAGCGGGGGAGGTGGAGAGACCCAGTACTTC. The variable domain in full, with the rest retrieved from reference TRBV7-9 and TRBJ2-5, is DTGVSQNPRHKITKRGQNVTFRCDPISEHNRLYWYRQTLGQGPEFLTYFQNEAQLEKSRLLSDRFSAERPKGSFSTLEIQRTEQGDSAMYLCASSLGVSGGGGETQYFGPGTRLLVL.

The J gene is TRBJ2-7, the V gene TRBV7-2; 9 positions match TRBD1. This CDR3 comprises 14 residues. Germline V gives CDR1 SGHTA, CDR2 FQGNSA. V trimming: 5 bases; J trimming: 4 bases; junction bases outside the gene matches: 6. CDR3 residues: CASSLTQGAYEQYF. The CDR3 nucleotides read TGTGCCAGCAGCCTAACACAGGGGGCGTACGAGCAGTACTTC.

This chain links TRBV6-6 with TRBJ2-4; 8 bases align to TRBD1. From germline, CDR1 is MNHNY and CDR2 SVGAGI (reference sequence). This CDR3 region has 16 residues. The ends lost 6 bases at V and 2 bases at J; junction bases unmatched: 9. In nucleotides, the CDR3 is TGTGCCAGCAGCTCAGACAGGGGTTTTTCCAAAAACATTCAGTACTTC. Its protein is CASSSDRGFSKNIQYF.

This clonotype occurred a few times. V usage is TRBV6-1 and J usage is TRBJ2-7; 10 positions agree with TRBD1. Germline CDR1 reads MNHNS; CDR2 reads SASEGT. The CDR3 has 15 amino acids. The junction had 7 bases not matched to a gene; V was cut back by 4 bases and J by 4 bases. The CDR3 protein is CASSVRDRGGYEQYF. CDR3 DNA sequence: TGTGCCAGCAGTGTCCGGGACAGGGGCGGGTACGAGCAGTACTTC.

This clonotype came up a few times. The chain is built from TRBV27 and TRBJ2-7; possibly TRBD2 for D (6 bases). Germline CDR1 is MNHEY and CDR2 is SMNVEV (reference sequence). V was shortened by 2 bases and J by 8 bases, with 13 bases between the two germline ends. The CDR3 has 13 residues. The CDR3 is CASSLTGSRKQYF. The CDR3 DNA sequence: TGTGCCAGCAGTTTAACCGGGAGTCGCAAGCAGTACTTC.

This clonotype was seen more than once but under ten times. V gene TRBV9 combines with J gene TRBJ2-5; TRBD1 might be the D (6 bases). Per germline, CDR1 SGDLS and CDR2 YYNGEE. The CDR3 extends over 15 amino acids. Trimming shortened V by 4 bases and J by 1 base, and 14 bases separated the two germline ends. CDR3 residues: CASSLWTAPQETQYF. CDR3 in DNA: TGTGCCAGCAGCCTGTGGACAGCTCCCCAAGAGACCCAGTACTTC.

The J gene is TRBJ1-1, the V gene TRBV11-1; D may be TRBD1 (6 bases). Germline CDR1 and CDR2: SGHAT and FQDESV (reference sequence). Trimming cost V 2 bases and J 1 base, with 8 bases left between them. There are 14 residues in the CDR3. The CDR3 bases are TGTGCCAGCAGCTTACAGACAGGGAACACTGAAGCTTTCTTT. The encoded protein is CASSLQTGNTEAFF.

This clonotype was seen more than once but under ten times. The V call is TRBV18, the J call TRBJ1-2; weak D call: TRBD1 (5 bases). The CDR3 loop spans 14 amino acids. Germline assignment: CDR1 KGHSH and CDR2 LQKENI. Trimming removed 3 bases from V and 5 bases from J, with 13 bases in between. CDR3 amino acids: CASSPSGTDYGYTF. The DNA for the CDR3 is TGTGCCAGCTCACCGAGCGGGACGGATTATGGCTACACCTTC.

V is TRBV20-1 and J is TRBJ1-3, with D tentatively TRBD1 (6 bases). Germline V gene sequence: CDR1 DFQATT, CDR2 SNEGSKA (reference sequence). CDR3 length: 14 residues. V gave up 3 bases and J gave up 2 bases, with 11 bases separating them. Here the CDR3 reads CSASRGIPGNTIYF. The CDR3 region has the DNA TGCAGTGCTAGCAGGGGTATTCCTGGAAACACCATATATTTT.